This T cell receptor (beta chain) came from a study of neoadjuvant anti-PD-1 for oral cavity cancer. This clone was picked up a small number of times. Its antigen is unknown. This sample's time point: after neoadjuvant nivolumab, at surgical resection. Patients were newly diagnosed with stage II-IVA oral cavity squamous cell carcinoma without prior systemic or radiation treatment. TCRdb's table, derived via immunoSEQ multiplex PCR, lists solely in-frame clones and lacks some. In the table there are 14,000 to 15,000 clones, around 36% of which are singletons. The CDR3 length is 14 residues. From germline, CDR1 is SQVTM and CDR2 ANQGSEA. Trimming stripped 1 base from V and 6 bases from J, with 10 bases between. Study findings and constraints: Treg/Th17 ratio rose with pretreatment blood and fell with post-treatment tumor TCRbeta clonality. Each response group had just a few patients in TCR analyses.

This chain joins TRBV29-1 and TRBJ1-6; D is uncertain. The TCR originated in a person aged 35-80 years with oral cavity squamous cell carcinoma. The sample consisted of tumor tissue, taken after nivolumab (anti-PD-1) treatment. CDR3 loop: CSVEVSGPNSPLHF. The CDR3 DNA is TGCAGCGTTGAAGTAAGCGGCCCTAATTCACCCCTCCACTTT.